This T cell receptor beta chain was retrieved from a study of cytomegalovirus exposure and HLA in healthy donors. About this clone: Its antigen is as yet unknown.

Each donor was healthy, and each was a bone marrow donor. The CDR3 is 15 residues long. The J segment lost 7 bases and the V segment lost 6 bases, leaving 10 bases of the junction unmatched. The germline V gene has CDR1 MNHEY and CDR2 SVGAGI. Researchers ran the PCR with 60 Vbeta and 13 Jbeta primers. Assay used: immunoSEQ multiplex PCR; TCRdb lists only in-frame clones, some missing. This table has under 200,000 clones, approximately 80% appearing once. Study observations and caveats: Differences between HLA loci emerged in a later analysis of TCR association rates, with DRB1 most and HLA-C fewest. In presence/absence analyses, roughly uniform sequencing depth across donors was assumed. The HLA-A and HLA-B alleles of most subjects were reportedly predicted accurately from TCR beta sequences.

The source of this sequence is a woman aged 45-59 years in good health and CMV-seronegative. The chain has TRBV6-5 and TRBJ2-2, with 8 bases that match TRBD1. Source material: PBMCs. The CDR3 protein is CASRQTGVMGGELFF. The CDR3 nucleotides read TGTGCCAGCAGGCAGACAGGGGTGATGGGCGGGGAGCTGTTTTTT.